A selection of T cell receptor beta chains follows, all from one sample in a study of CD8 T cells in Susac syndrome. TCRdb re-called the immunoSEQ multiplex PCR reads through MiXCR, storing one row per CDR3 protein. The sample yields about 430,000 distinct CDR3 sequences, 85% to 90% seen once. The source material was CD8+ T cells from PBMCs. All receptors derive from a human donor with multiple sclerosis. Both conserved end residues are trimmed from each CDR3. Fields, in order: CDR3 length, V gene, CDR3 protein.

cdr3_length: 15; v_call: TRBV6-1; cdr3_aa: ASSRPRTSGNTDTQY
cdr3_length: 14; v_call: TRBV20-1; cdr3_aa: SARELAGGRADTQY
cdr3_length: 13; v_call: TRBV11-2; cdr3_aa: ASSLVSEWAGELF
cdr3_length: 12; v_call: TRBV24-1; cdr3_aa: ATSDGTGGTEAF
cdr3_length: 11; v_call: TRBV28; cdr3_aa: ASVGRGQRAQY
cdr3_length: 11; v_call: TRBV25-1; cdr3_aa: ASSLGDNQPQH
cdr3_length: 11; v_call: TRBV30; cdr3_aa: AWSFGPTDEQF
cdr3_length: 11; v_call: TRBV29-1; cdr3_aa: SVPQGIQETQY
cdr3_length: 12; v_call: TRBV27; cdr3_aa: ASSPGQGPTEQY
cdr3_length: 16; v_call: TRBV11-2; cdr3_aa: ASSFLAGGALPYNEQF
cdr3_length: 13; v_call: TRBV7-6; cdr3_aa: ASSGGRALAGELF
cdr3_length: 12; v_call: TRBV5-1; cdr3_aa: AGAPGLGSYEQY
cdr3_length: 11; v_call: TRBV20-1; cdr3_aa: SAPTVMNTEAF
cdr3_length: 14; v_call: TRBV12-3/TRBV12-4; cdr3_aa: ASSRWAEDSNQPQH
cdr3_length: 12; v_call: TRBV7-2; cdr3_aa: ASSLLGPSDEQY
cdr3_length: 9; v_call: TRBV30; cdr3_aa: GGRVGYGYT
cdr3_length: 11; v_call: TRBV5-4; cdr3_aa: ASRAGEGETQY
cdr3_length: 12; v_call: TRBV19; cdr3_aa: ASRRQALNSPLH
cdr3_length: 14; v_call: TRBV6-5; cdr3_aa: ASSYMRGGSQETQY
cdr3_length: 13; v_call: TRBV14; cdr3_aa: ASSQGQGKTHGYT
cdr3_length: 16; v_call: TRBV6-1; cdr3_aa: ASSEALGGSGMNTEAF
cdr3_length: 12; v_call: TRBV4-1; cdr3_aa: ASSLRGIRETQY
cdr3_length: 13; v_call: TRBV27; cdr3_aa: ASSLSTSSTDTQY
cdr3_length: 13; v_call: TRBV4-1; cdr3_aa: ASSQDSGQVPEQY
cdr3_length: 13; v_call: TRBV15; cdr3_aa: ATSRDAGRNQPQH
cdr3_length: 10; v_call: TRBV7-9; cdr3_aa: ASSFFPDTQY
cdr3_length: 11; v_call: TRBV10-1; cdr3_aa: ASSSRETDTQY
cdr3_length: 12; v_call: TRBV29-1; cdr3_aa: SGGQGPSSYEQY
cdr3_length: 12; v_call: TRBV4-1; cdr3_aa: ASSQTGTVYGYT
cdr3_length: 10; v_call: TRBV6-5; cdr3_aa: ASTNGVYEQY
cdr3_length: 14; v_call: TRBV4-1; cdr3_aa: ASSQVAGAQTDTQY
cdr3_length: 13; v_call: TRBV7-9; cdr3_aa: ASSPRTSEGLEQY
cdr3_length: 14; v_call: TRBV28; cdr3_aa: ASVQLEAGEGQPQH
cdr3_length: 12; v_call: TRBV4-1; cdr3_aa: ASSQGGGTGELF
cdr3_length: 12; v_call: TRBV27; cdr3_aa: ASSFRGDNYGYT
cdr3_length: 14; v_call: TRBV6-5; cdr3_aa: ASSYLGDPRKDTQY
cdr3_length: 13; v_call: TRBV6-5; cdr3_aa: ASSYSGILVAEQY
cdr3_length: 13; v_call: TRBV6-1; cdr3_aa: ASSDMVAESYEQY
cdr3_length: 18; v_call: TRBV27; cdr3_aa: ASRGGDSSITGSGANVLT
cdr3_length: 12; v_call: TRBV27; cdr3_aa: ASSWGGTYNEQF
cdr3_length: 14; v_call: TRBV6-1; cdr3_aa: ASTPRREGFNYGYT
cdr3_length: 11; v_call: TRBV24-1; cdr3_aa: ATSESTGETQY
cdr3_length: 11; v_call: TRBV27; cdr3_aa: ASSSASVDTQY
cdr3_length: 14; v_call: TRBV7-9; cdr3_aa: ASSFNEGGFSYEQY
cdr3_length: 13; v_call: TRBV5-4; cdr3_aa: ASSLFGTPYNEQF
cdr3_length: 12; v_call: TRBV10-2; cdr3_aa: ASSESDPTDTQY
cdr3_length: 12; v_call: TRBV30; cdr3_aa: AWSGVGVTDTQY
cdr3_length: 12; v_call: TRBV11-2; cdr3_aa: ASSKGPTTGELF
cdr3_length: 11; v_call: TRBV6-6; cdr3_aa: ASSYFAGYEQY
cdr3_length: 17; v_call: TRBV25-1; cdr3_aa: ASETSLSRTGRVRQTQY
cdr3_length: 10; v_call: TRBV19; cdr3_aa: ACGLAGDEQY
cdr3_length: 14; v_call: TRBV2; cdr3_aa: ASSERLAGGHGEQF
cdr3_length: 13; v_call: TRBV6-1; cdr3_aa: ASTQGGQGAETQY
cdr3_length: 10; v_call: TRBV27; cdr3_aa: ASSLWRTEAF
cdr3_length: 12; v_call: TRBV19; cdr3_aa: ASSEGLLDYEQY
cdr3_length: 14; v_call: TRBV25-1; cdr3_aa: ASSESGPSSYNEQF